These T cell receptor beta chains were read from a single sample in a study of blood T cell repertoires in COVID-19. Some clones are missing from TCRdb's copy, which holds only in-frame ones; the method was immunoSEQ multiplex PCR. This table holds 400,000 or so clones, around 87% found once. Sequencing was done on a sample of PBMCs or T cells enriched from blood (not recorded which). These receptors were taken from a man aged 40-49 years in a cohort exposed to, infected with or recovered from COVID-19 (not recorded which). Each CDR3 is given with its conserved first and last residue. D genes are given only for firm matches. Expanded clones get a size class; other rows say once, few or many, or leave the size out.

length: 16; V: TRBV5-1; size: NA; D: NA; J: TRBJ2-1; CDR3: CASSLIPGRQGNEQFF; DNA: TGCGCCAGCAGCTTAATTCCGGGACGGCAGGGGAATGAGCAGTTCTTC
length: 13; V: TRBV20-1; size: NA; D: NA; J: TRBJ2-7; CDR3: CSASPTVTYEQYF; DNA: TGCAGTGCTAGTCCGACAGTAACCTACGAGCAGTACTTC
length: 16; V: TRBV28; size: NA; D: NA; J: TRBJ2-5; CDR3: CASSLPSGAEQETQYF; DNA: TGTGCCAGCAGTCTCCCTTCGGGAGCGGAACAAGAGACCCAGTACTTC
length: 15; V: TRBV6-5; size: NA; D: TRBD1; J: TRBJ1-6; CDR3: CASSYSTGANSPLHF; DNA: TGTGCCAGCAGTTACTCGACAGGGGCTAATTCACCCCTCCACTTT
length: 15; V: TRBV18; size: NA; D: TRBD1; J: TRBJ2-3; CDR3: CASSPRDREGDTQYF; DNA: TGTGCCAGCTCACCCCGGGACAGGGAGGGAGATACGCAGTATTTT
length: 12; V: TRBV18; size: few; D: NA; J: TRBJ1-1; CDR3: CASSRPQGKAFF; DNA: TGTGCCAGCTCACGACCACAGGGAAAAGCTTTCTTT
length: 13; V: TRBV6-5; size: NA; D: NA; J: TRBJ2-7; CDR3: CASSYGVRDEQYF; DNA: TGTGCCAGCAGTTACGGGGTGAGGGACGAGCAGTACTTC
length: 11; V: TRBV20-1; size: NA; D: NA; J: TRBJ2-3; CDR3: CSALRADTQYF; DNA: TGCAGTGCCCTCCGGGCAGATACGCAGTATTTT
length: 14; V: TRBV19; size: NA; D: NA; J: TRBJ1-1; CDR3: CASSIRQGTTEAFF; DNA: TGTGCCAGTAGTATTCGGCAGGGAACCACTGAAGCTTTCTTT
length: 16; V: TRBV11-2; size: NA; D: TRBD1; J: TRBJ2-7; CDR3: CASSLIMGTGAGEQYF; DNA: TGTGCCAGCAGCTTAATCATGGGGACAGGGGCAGGCGAGCAGTACTTC
length: 14; V: TRBV7-9; size: NA; D: NA; J: TRBJ1-1; CDR3: CASSPRTGNTEAFF; DNA: TGTGCCAGCAGCCCCCGGACGGGAAACACTGAAGCTTTCTTT
length: 15; V: TRBV6-2/TRBV6-3; size: NA; D: NA; J: TRBJ1-5; CDR3: CASSYSSVWDQPQHF; DNA: TGTGCCAGCAGTTACTCGAGCGTTTGGGATCAGCCCCAGCATTTT
length: 16; V: TRBV7-6; size: NA; D: NA; J: TRBJ2-3; CDR3: CASSRGAHPTTDTQYF; DNA: TGTGCCAGCAGCCGGGGGGCGCATCCTACCACAGATACGCAGTATTTT
length: 14; V: TRBV19; size: NA; D: TRBD2; J: TRBJ2-1; CDR3: CASSTKTSDNEQFF; DNA: TGTGCCAGTAGTACTAAGACTAGCGACAATGAGCAGTTCTTC
length: 15; V: TRBV18; size: NA; D: NA; J: TRBJ1-3; CDR3: CASTRAPVAGNTIYF; DNA: TGTGCCAGCACACGAGCCCCGGTGGCTGGAAACACCATATATTTT
length: 15; V: TRBV18; size: once; D: NA; J: TRBJ1-2; CDR3: CASSPIIGSWYGYTF; DNA: TGTGCCAGCTCACCAATTATTGGGAGCTGGTATGGCTACACCTTC
length: 14; V: TRBV6-2/TRBV6-3; size: once; D: NA; J: TRBJ1-2; CDR3: CASSYSARDYGYTF; DNA: TGTGCCAGCAGTTACTCGGCCAGGGACTATGGCTACACCTTC
length: 14; V: TRBV6-1; size: NA; D: NA; J: TRBJ1-2; CDR3: CASSEAGTPLGYTF; DNA: TGTGCCAGCAGTGAAGCGGGCACACCGCTTGGCTACACCTTC
length: 17; V: TRBV3-1/TRBV3-2; size: NA; D: NA; J: TRBJ2-5; CDR3: CASSQDKAASTEETQYF; DNA: TGTGCCAGCAGCCAAGATAAAGCGGCTTCCACCGAGGAGACCCAGTACTTC
length: 12; V: TRBV2; size: NA; D: NA; J: TRBJ2-3; CDR3: CASSASTDTQYF; DNA: TGTGCCAGCAGTGCTAGCACAGATACGCAGTATTTT
length: 13; V: TRBV5-1; size: once; D: NA; J: TRBJ2-7; CDR3: CASSFRRGDEQYF; DNA: TGCGCCAGCAGCTTCCGCAGGGGAGACGAGCAGTACTTC
length: 18; V: TRBV5-1; size: once; D: TRBD1; J: TRBJ2-1; CDR3: CASSFPGQGSSSYNEQFF; DNA: TGCGCCAGCAGCTTTCCGGGACAGGGCTCCAGCTCCTACAATGAGCAGTTCTTC
length: 15; V: TRBV28; size: NA; D: NA; J: TRBJ2-4; CDR3: CASSIDWATKNIQYF; DNA: TGTGCCAGCAGTATAGATTGGGCAACCAAAAACATTCAGTACTTC
length: 16; V: TRBV6-5; size: once; D: TRBD2; J: TRBJ2-1; CDR3: CASSHWGLAGGNEQFF; DNA: TGTGCCAGCAGTCACTGGGGACTAGCGGGAGGTAATGAGCAGTTCTTC
length: 18; V: TRBV27; size: NA; D: TRBD2; J: TRBJ2-1; CDR3: CASTKWGPSGASYNEQFF; DNA: TGTGCCAGCACAAAATGGGGCCCTAGCGGAGCCTCCTACAATGAGCAGTTCTTC
length: 16; V: TRBV4-1; size: NA; D: NA; J: TRBJ2-1; CDR3: CASSQDRDISYNEQFF; DNA: TGCGCCAGCAGCCAAGATCGTGACATCTCCTACAATGAGCAGTTCTTC
length: 13; V: TRBV5-4; size: NA; D: NA; J: TRBJ1-2; CDR3: CASSLERSYGYTF; DNA: TGTGCCAGCAGCCTCGAGCGGTCCTATGGCTACACCTTC
length: 15; V: TRBV3-1/TRBV3-2; size: few; D: TRBD2; J: TRBJ2-7; CDR3: CASRQTSGLSYEQYF; DNA: TGTGCCAGCAGACAAACTAGCGGACTCTCCTACGAGCAGTACTTC
length: 16; V: TRBV27; size: NA; D: NA; J: TRBJ2-7; CDR3: CASRTPGSGHPYEQYF; DNA: TGTGCCAGCAGGACCCCTGGCTCAGGCCATCCATACGAGCAGTACTTC
length: 12; V: TRBV6-5; size: NA; D: TRBD1; J: TRBJ1-6; CDR3: CAIGTGRSPLHF; DNA: TGTGCCATCGGGACAGGAAGATCACCCCTCCACTTT
length: 14; V: TRBV10-1; size: few; D: NA; J: TRBJ1-1; CDR3: CASSDAGGNTEAFF; DNA: TGCGCCAGCAGTGATGCGGGCGGGAACACTGAAGCTTTCTTT